The 28 T cell receptor beta chains below were found in one sample sequenced in a study of shared clonotypes between healthy human individuals. TCRdb's copy holds only in-frame clones and misses some; the assay was immunoSEQ multiplex PCR. The top ten hold about 33% of the sample, which has some 700,000 clones, less than 95% seen once. The sample taken for sequencing was memory CD8+ T cells from PBMCs. Noted subset: CD45RO+ cells pooled with CCR7-negative TemRA cells. The receptors come from a man aged 18 to 30 in good health. Some clones in this sample may be carry-over from other donors' samples.

The chain combines TRBV4-1 with TRBJ2-7, with TRBD1 matching 7 bases. The V gene's germline CDR1 is MGHRA and CDR2 YSYEKL. V trimming: 0 bases; J trimming: 1 base; junction bases outside the gene matches: 6. The CDR3 loop spans 16 amino acids. The CDR3 spells CASSQEDRLISYEQYF. The CDR3 DNA follows: TGCGCCAGCAGCCAAGAGGACAGGCTCATTTCCTACGAGCAGTACTTC.

This clone was detected a few times. The J gene is TRBJ2-2, the V gene TRBV9, with unresolved D. The CDR3 totals 14 residues. CDR1 is SGDLS, CDR2 YYNGEE, per germline. The ends were cut back, 5 bases at V and 1 base at J, with 9 bases in the middle. DNA of the CDR3: TGTGCCAGCAGTTCCGACGGGAACACCGGGGAGCTGTTTTTT. It specifies CASSSDGNTGELFF.

This clone was counted between two and nine times. V and J are TRBV7-8 and TRBJ2-1; 10 bases match TRBD1. J was trimmed by 3 bases and V by 3 bases; bases with no gene match: 5. Germline CDR1 reads SGHVS; CDR2 reads FQNEAQ. CDR3 length equals 16 residues. The CDR3, as DNA: TGTGCCAGCAGCTTTGACGGACAGGGGGTCTACAATGAGCAGTTCTTC. Its protein product is CASSFDGQGVYNEQFF.

The rearrangement uses TRBV7-8 and TRBJ1-2, with D perhaps matching TRBD1 (5 bases). Germline V gene data show CDR1 as SGHVS and CDR2 as FQNEAQ. The CDR3 totals 13 residues. V lost 5 bases and J lost 3, with 10 bases in between. The CDR3 reads CASSLMGDYGYTF. The DNA for the CDR3 is TGTGCCAGCAGCCTTATGGGGGACTATGGCTACACCTTC.

On this clone itself: The sample has other DNA sequences that encode this CDR3 too. The chain carries TRBV19 and TRBJ1-1; D call uncertain. Per the germline V gene, CDR1 is LNHDA and CDR2 is SQIVND (reference sequence). The CDR3 runs to 12 residues. Trimming removed 3 bases from V and 4 bases from J, with 6 bases in between. The CDR3 sequence is CASSMRGTEAFF. The CDR3 DNA sequence: TGTGCCAGTAGTATGCGGGGCACTGAAGCTTTCTTT.

This chain connects TRBV29-1 to TRBJ1-2; D might be TRBD1 (5 bases). The CDR3 is made up of 13 amino acids. From germline, CDR1 is SQVTM and CDR2 ANQGSEA. V lost 6 bases and J 3 bases, leaving 14 bases between the germline ends. CDR3 DNA sequence: TGCAGCGTCCGCGGGGGTGACTACTATGGCTACACCTTC. This translates into CSVRGGDYYGYTF.

In this sample, this clone turned up once. The V gene is TRBV27, the J gene TRBJ1-2; no clear D gene. Germline-derived CDR1 and CDR2 are MNHEY and SMNVEV (reference sequence). CDR3 length equals 13 residues. Trimming cost V 5 bases and J 2 bases, with 9 bases left between them. The CDR3 region has the DNA TGTGCCAGCAGTCAAACACGGAACTATGGCTACACCTTC. Protein product: CASSQTRNYGYTF.

The chain carries TRBV19 and TRBJ2-1; 7 bases match TRBD1. CDR3 length: 15 residues. Germline-derived CDR1 and CDR2 are LNHDA and SQIVND (reference sequence). Trimming cost V 3 bases and J 10 bases; bases outside gene matches: 12. CDR3 nucleotide sequence: TGTGCCAGTAGTATTCGTGTCCTTCAGGGGGACGAGCAGTTCTTC. It yields the protein CASSIRVLQGDEQFF.

The CDR3 region has the DNA TGCGCCAGCAGGGTAGGGGGCTGGAACACTGAAGCTTTCTTT. Its protein is CASRVGGWNTEAFF. The rearrangement links TRBV5-1 to TRBJ1-1; TRBD1 aligns across 7 bases. The ends lost 5 bases at V and 1 base at J; junction bases unmatched: 5. Germline CDR1 reads SGHRS; CDR2 reads YFSETQ. The CDR3 spans 14 residues.

The chain carries TRBV19 and TRBJ1-1; D not certain. The CDR3 covers 14 residues. With 2 bases removed from V and 10 bases from J, the gap between germline ends came to 17 bases. The germline V gene has CDR1 LNHDA and CDR2 SQIVND (reference sequence). The CDR3 DNA reads TGTGCCAGTAGTATACAGTCTGGCTCCAGGAGAGCTTTCTTT. Its translation is CASSIQSGSRRAFF.

This chain uses TRBV7-3 with TRBJ1-1; unclear D gene. Trimming pared 6 bases from V and 3 bases from J, leaving 11 bases between. There are 13 residues in the CDR3. The germline V gene has CDR1 SGHTA and CDR2 FQGTGA. In DNA form, the CDR3 reads TGTGCCAGCAGAGGGTCGGGTGACACTGAAGCTTTCTTT. Translating gives CASRGSGDTEAFF.

The J gene is TRBJ2-2, the V gene TRBV29-1, with 14 bases identical to TRBD2. CDR3 length: 16 amino acids. The V gene's germline CDR1 is SQVTM and CDR2 ANQGSEA. V trimming: 7 bases; J trimming: 3 bases; junction bases outside the gene matches: 7. The CDR3 spells CSARLAGGVDTGELFF. CDR3 bases: TGCAGCGCACGACTAGCGGGAGGGGTAGACACCGGGGAGCTGTTTTTT.

This clone came up once. V is TRBV5-8 and J is TRBJ2-7; D remains ambiguous. The CDR3 extends over 13 amino acids. With 0 bases removed from V and 4 bases from J, the gap between germline ends came to 8 bases. Germline V gene lookup returns CDR1 SGHTS and CDR2 YDEGEE. The CDR3 spells CASSLGMLYEQYF. The CDR3 DNA reads TGTGCCAGCAGCTTGGGGATGTTGTACGAGCAGTACTTC.

The chain employs TRBV10-3 and TRBJ2-1, with a tentative D call TRBD2 (5 bases). CDR3 length equals 12 residues. V was pared by 0 bases and J by 10 bases, with 7 bases between. Germline CDR1 is ENHRY and CDR2 is SYGVKD. The CDR3 region has the DNA TGTGCCATCAGTGAGTCGGAGGTGGAGCAGTTCTTC. Translation: CAISESEVEQFF.

This clone was seen a single time. The CDR3 DNA reads as TGTGCCACCAACCCTGACTATTACTCGAACACCGGGGAGCTGTTTTTT. It is translated as CATNPDYYSNTGELFF. The V call is TRBV19, the J call TRBJ2-2; D may be TRBD2 (5 bases). Germline-derived CDR1 and CDR2 are LNHDA and SQIVND (reference sequence). V lost 10 bases to trimming and J lost 0 bases, with 18 bases between them. The CDR3 runs 16 residues.

Regarding this clone: This clone may be a read error of a much larger clone one base away. The same CDR3 arises from other DNA sequences in this sample as well. The gene calls are TRBV2 and TRBJ2-7, with 12 positions matching TRBD2. This CDR3 has 15 amino acids. Germline values: CDR1 SNHLY, CDR2 FYNNEI. CDR3 DNA sequence: TGCGCCATCAAACGACTAGCGGGAGAAGGCTACGAGCAGTACTTC. This sequence encodes CAIKRLAGEGYEQYF.

The chain carries TRBV29-1 and TRBJ2-1; 12 bases match TRBD2. This CDR3 has 13 amino acids. CDR1 is SQVTM and CDR2 is ANQGSEA in the germline V gene. V lost 7 bases, J lost 7 bases, and 5 bases stayed unmatched. This chain's CDR3 is CSASGRAPNEQFF. DNA of the CDR3: TGCAGCGCTAGCGGGAGGGCTCCTAATGAGCAGTTCTTC.

The V call is TRBV11-2, the J call TRBJ2-6, with 9 positions matching TRBD1. CDR1 SGHAT and CDR2 FQNNGV come from the germline V gene. Trimming cost V 5 bases and J 0 bases; bases outside gene matches: 8. This CDR3 spans 18 amino acids. CDR3 sequence reads: CASSQRTGEDSGANVLTF. The CDR3 nucleotides read TGTGCCAGCAGCCAAAGGACAGGGGAGGACTCTGGGGCCAACGTCCTGACTTTC.

The genes are TRBV7-9 and TRBJ2-6; D is ambiguous. The CDR3 is 16 amino acids. CDR1 and CDR2 (germline): SEHNR, FQNEAQ (reference sequence). V gave up 5 bases and J gave up 0 bases, with 11 bases separating them. Here the CDR3 reads CASSHPSGSGANVLTF. CDR3 bases: TGTGCCAGCAGCCACCCTAGTGGCTCTGGGGCCAACGTCCTGACTTTC.

This chain links TRBV29-1 with TRBJ2-7; 9 nucleotides align to TRBD1. The CDR3 sequence is 14 residues long. Germline V gene data show CDR1 as SQVTM and CDR2 as ANQGSEA. The V segment lost 4 bases and the J segment 3 bases; nucleotides outside the gene matches: 7. CDR3 DNA sequence: TGCAGCGTTGCCGGACAGGGGCCTTACTACGAGCAGTACTTC. Amino acid sequence: CSVAGQGPYYEQYF.

This clone has only one observation. This rearrangement joins TRBV27 to TRBJ2-3, with 7 bases identical to TRBD2. V shed 1 base and J 0 bases; nucleotides not matched to a gene: 1. In germline, CDR1 is MNHEY, CDR2 SMNVEV (reference sequence). The CDR3 covers 15 residues. The CDR3 sequence is CASSLYGGSTDTQYF. CDR3 coding DNA: TGTGCCAGCAGTTTATACGGGGGGAGCACAGATACGCAGTATTTT.

The table lists this clone with a count of one. The genes are TRBV5-1 and TRBJ1-2; tentatively, D is TRBD1 (5 bases). Deletions cut 4 bases from V and 5 bases from J, with 21 bases between. The germline gives CDR1 SGHRS, CDR2 YFSETQ. The CDR3 runs 16 residues. CDR3 in DNA: TGCGCCAGCAGCGGACCCCGGGACCGATCATTTTATGGCTACACCTTC. Protein sequence: CASSGPRDRSFYGYTF.

A single count supports this clone. The rearrangement uses TRBV27 and TRBJ2-3; no firm D call. The V gene's germline CDR1 is MNHEY and CDR2 SMNVEV (reference sequence). This CDR3 is built from 16 residues. Trimming left V 5 bases short and J 0 bases short, with 15 bases between. The CDR3 protein is CASSPPRGHSTDTQYF. The CDR3 bases are TGTGCCAGCAGTCCCCCTCGAGGCCATAGCACAGATACGCAGTATTTT.

The chain is built from TRBV7-6 and TRBJ2-7, with 11 nucleotides matching TRBD1. There are 14 residues in the CDR3. J gave up 3 bases and V 5 bases, and 3 bases lay outside the gene matches. Germline CDR1 SGHVS, CDR2 FNYEAQ. Written as DNA, the CDR3 is TGTGCCAGCAGCCGGGGACAGGGGGGCTACGAGCAGTACTTC. Its protein is CASSRGQGGYEQYF.

The chain has TRBV6-5 and TRBJ1-5; 7 bases map to TRBD1. CDR3 length: 16 residues. The ends lost 0 bases at V and 9 bases at J; junction bases unmatched: 11. Germline V gene lookup returns CDR1 MNHEY and CDR2 SVGAGI. CDR3 nucleotides: TGTGCCAGCAGTTACTCTTCGCGTCAGGGGGAATGGCCCCAGCATTTT. Translated, it gives CASSYSSRQGEWPQHF.

The rearrangement links TRBV7-9 to TRBJ1-1, with 7 nucleotides matching TRBD1. The CDR3 runs to 12 residues. Germline V gene sequence: CDR1 SEHNR, CDR2 FQNEAQ (reference sequence). V trimming: 1 base; J trimming: 7 bases; junction bases outside the gene matches: 0. CDR3 nucleotide sequence: TGTGCCAGCAGCTTAGGACAGGGTGAAGCTTTCTTT. Amino acid sequence: CASSLGQGEAFF.

This chain joins TRBV4-2 and TRBJ1-5, with D hard to call. This CDR3 has 15 residues. The germline CDR1 and CDR2 sequences are LGHNA and YNFKEQ. V lost 3 bases and J lost 0, with 9 bases in between. The CDR3 loop reads CASSHDTYSNQPQHF. CDR3 DNA sequence: TGTGCCAGCAGCCATGACACGTATAGCAATCAGCCCCAGCATTTT.

The CDR3 bases are TGTGCCAGCAGCGTAGAAGGCGGGAGGGGAAGTGAGCAGTTCTTC. Translated, it gives CASSVEGGRGSEQFF. V gene TRBV9 combines with J gene TRBJ2-1; 9 nucleotides line up with TRBD2. The germline CDR1 and CDR2 sequences are SGDLS and YYNGEE. V lost 0 bases, J lost 9 bases, and 7 bases stayed unmatched. The CDR3 loop spans 15 amino acids.